This T cell receptor beta chain came from a study of blood T cell repertoires in COVID-19. Study at large: The cDNA or gDNA used as material had been derived from T cells, B-cell-depleted T cells, or PBMCs.

V gave up 3 bases and J gave up 4 bases; unmatched junction bases: 6. The CDR3 length is 17 residues. CDR1 and CDR2 (germline): SGHRS, YFSETQ. Clones were sequenced by immunoSEQ multiplex PCR, and TCRdb holds only the in-frame ones, with some missing. The sample has 250,000 to 350,000 clones; approximately 91% are singletons. Material for sequencing was peripheral blood. The V gene is TRBV5-1, the J gene TRBJ2-1; TRBD2 aligns across 14 bases. The sequence was obtained from a middle-aged woman who had recovered from COVID-19. The CDR3 reads CASSSGLAGGPYNEQFF. In nucleotides, the CDR3 is TGCGCCAGCAGCTCAGGACTAGCGGGAGGCCCTTACAATGAGCAGTTCTTC.